What follows are 20 T cell receptor beta chains derived from one specimen sequenced in a study of tumor-infiltrating lymphocytes in primary liver carcinoma. Production of TCR beta cDNA used about 500 ng total RNA together with a constant-region primer. Each TCR beta library was derived from three nested multiplex PCR rounds that employed slightly modified ARM-PCR. TRBV1-TRBV30 forward primers paired with a C-beta reverse primer were used in the first two PCR rounds, which ran approximately 10 cycles each. TCRdb analysed the multiplex PCR reads with MiXCR anew, one entry per CDR3 protein. The data hold under 45,000 distinct CDR3 sequences, with nearly 75% observed a single time. Each 20-30 mg portion of unsorted bulk tissue served as the source for co-extraction of RNA and DNA. Material for sequencing was liver tumor tissue from sampling region 4. Sample subset: tumor region T4, right-lateral pole. These receptors were taken from a middle-aged man with primary liver carcinoma and hepatitis B virus infection.

To note about this clonotype: One junction end disagrees with the germline gene, perhaps due to a read error. This sequence joins TRBV12-3 or TRBV12-4 and TRBJ1-5, with 9 bases aligning to TRBD1. The CDR3 is made up of 16 amino acids. CDR3 nucleotide sequence: TGTGCCAGTAGTACAATTCCGGGACAGGGCAATCAGCCCCGGCAATTT. This encodes CASSTIPGQGNQPRQF.

This clonotype occurred many times. A read error is possible here, since a much larger clone lies one base away. The rearrangement uses TRBV24-1 and TRBJ2-2; either TRBD1 or TRBD2 may fit D (5 bases each). The CDR3 length is 15 residues. Germline V gives CDR1 KGHDR, CDR2 SFDVKD. The V end was cut by 5 bases, the J end by 3 bases, with 12 bases between. The CDR3 nucleotides are TGTGCCACCAGTGGAGGGGATTACGACACCGGGGAGCTGTTTTTT. Translated: CATSGGDYDTGELFF.

With regard to this clonotype: One end of the junction does not line up with germline, which may come from a read error. The chain employs TRBV6-2 or TRBV6-3 and TRBJ2-7; D uncertain. The CDR3 totals 13 residues. Per the germline V gene, CDR1 is MNHEY and CDR2 is SVGEGT. The CDR3 DNA sequence: TGTGCCAACAGTTACGACGTACCCTACGAGCAATACTTC. Amino acids: CANSYDVPYEQYF.

The chain uses TRBV12-3 or TRBV12-4 and TRBJ2-7; TRBD1 might be the D (6 bases). This CDR3 region has 15 residues. V shed 4 bases and J shed 2 bases, with 15 bases lying between them. CDR3 DNA: TGTGCCAGCAGTTCCCGGACAGTCCACCCCTACGAGCAGTACTTC. Translation gives CASSSRTVHPYEQYF.

Worth noting for this clonotype: In this CDR3 the conserved last residue, phenylalanine or tryptophan, is missing, so a read error is likely. Because the CDR3's place on the DNA is in doubt, the DNA is left out and the CDR3 is given as listed by TCRdb. J is TRBJ2-7 and V is TRBV6-2 or TRBV6-3. From its first to its last residue, the CDR3 has 13 amino acids. Germline V gene data show CDR1 as MNHEY and CDR2 as SVGEGT. The CDR3: CASSYEVPYEQYL.

Comment on this clonotype: Germline and junction disagree at one end, which may indicate a read error. V gene TRBV29-1 combines with J gene TRBJ2-3; D not certain. Germline CDR1 and CDR2: SQVTM and ANQGSEA. The CDR3 spans 14 residues. The CDR3 loop is CSAAAQAVTDTQYF. The CDR3 DNA reads TGCAGCGCCGCGGCCCAGGCTGTCACAGATACACAGTATTTT.

Remarks on this clonotype: The junction departs from the called germline gene at one end, perhaps through a read error. The chain's CDR3 is CSVGLTGGSYNEEFF. The DNA for the CDR3 is TGCAGCGTTGGACTAACGGGAGGGTCCTACAATGAGGAGTTCTTC. J is TRBJ2-1 and V is TRBV29-1; 8 nucleotides align to TRBD2. The CDR3 length is 15 residues. Germline V gene lookup returns CDR1 SQVTM and CDR2 ANQGSEA.

Notes on this clonotype: A single base separates this from a much larger clone, so it may be a read error. This rearrangement joins TRBV19 to TRBJ2-3; TRBD2 agrees at 9 bases. The germline CDR1 and CDR2 sequences are LNHDA and SQIVND (reference sequence). The junction had 5 bases not matched to a gene; V was cut back by 5 bases and J by 2 bases. This CDR3 has 15 residues. DNA of the CDR3: TGTGCCAGTAGTGACGAGCGGGGGGCCACAGATACGCAGTATTTT. Residues: CASSDERGATDTQYF.

About this clonotype: A much larger clone differs by one base, so this may be a read error. The chain couples TRBV2 to TRBJ2-5, with D possibly being TRBD1 (5 bases). Germline-derived CDR1 and CDR2 are SNHLY and FYNNEI. The CDR3 consists of 15 residues. The V end was cut by 0 bases, the J end by 2 bases, with 10 bases between. CDR3 protein: CASSEARVPQETQYF. Written as DNA, the CDR3 is TGTGCCAGCAGTGAAGCCAGGGTACCGCAAGAGACCCAGTACTTC.

This clonotype is a singleton in its sample. One end of the junction does not line up with germline, which may come from a read error. V gene TRBV4-1 combines with J gene TRBJ1-1; D remains ambiguous. Germline V lookup: CDR1 MGHRA, CDR2 YSYEKL. This CDR3 is 14 amino acids long. The CDR3 sequence: CTRSHISEDTEAFF. DNA of the CDR3: TGCACCAGGAGCCACATATCTGAAGACACAGAAGCTTTCTTT.

In the case of this clonotype: The junction and the germline gene differ at one end; a read error may be behind it. The chain combines TRBV29-1 with TRBJ2-5; a possible D gene is TRBD2 (6 bases). Germline CDR1 SQVTM, CDR2 ANQGSEA. CDR3 size: 13 residues. CDR3 DNA: TGTATCTCATCAGCGGAGGGCCAAGAGACTCAGTACTTC. This translates into CISSAEGQETQYF.

This chain joins TRBV28 and TRBJ2-2; a weak D match, TRBD1 (5 bases). CDR3 length equals 15 residues. Trimming pared 10 bases from V and 0 bases from J, leaving 15 bases between. Per the germline V gene, CDR1 is MDHEN and CDR2 is SYDVKM. The CDR3 sequence is CAICFNRPNTGELFF. In DNA, the CDR3 is TGTGCCATCTGTTTCAACAGGCCGAACACCGGGGAGCTGTTTTTT.

As for this clonotype: At one end, the junction sequence differs from germline, possibly due to a read error. The V gene is TRBV11-2, the J gene TRBJ1-1; no firm D call. The V gene's germline CDR1 is SGHAT and CDR2 FQNNGV. This CDR3 is 17 amino acids long. CDR3 DNA: TGTACCAGCAGCCCAAGGTTGGGCCGACGGATGCACACTGAAGCTTTCTTT. It specifies CTSSPRLGRRMHTEAFF.

Notes on this clonotype: One junction end disagrees with the germline gene, perhaps due to a read error. This rearrangement joins TRBV12-3 or TRBV12-4 to TRBJ2-5; 7 bases fit TRBD2. The CDR3 has 14 residues. The chain's CDR3 is CASTLREDLLTQYF. The CDR3 bases are TGTGCTAGCACCCTCCGGGAGGATCTGTTGACCCAGTACTTC.

The sample holds a few counts of this clonotype. This chain links TRBV20-1 with TRBJ2-1; 9 bases are shared with TRBD2. CDR1 is DFQATT, CDR2 SNEGSKA, per germline (reference sequence). The CDR3 sequence is 15 residues long. J lost 3 bases, V lost 6 bases, and 9 bases had no gene match. DNA for the CDR3: TGCAGTGCGGGGCCGCCTAGCGGGGACTACAATGAGCAGTTCTTC. Translated, it gives CSAGPPSGDYNEQFF.

This clonotype was observed once. Compared with germline, one end of the junction differs, possibly owing to a read error. The chain joins TRBV11-3 to TRBJ2-1; D not resolved. CDR1 SGHNT and CDR2 YENEEA come from the germline V gene. This CDR3 has 12 residues. The CDR3 sequence: CASDLNANEQFF. In DNA, the CDR3 is TGTGCCAGCGACTTAAATGCCAATGAGCAATTCTTC. Supplemented by reference TRBV11-3 and TRBJ2-1, the full variable domain reads EAGVVQSPRYKIIEKKQPVAFWCNPISGHNTLYWYLQNLGQGPELLIRYENEEAVDDSQLPKDRFSAERLKGVDSTLKIQPAELGDSAVYLCASDLNANEQFFGPGTRLTVL.

As regards this clonotype: The junction does not match germline at one end; this may be a read error. The V gene is TRBV12-5, the J gene TRBJ2-7; tentatively, D is TRBD1 or TRBD2 (5 bases each). The CDR3 spans 13 residues. CDR1 and CDR2 from the germline V gene are LGHNT and FRNRAP. Here the CDR3 DNA reads TGTGCCAGTGAGGGGAGCGGTTCCTACGAGCAATATTTC. Amino acids: CASEGSGSYEQYF.

For this clonotype: It is likely a read error, because the conserved phenylalanine at the end of the CDR3 is missing. V gene TRBV24-1 combines with J gene TRBJ2-1; D not resolved. Germline V gene data show CDR1 as KGHDR and CDR2 as SFDVKD. The CDR3 length is 11 residues. In DNA, the CDR3 is TGTGCAACCAGTGATGGTATTGAGCAGTTCATC. This gives the protein CATSDGIEQFI.

In regard to this clonotype: A read error may account for a junction end that differs from germline. The rearrangement links TRBV6-5 to TRBJ2-1; 11 bases line up with TRBD2. Germline V CDR1 and CDR2: MNHEY, SVGAGI. The CDR3 consists of 15 residues. The CDR3 DNA sequence: TGTGCCAACACTCCGGGACTAGCGGAGAACAATGAGCAGTTATTC. Protein product: CANTPGLAENNEQLF.

A note on this clonotype: One junction end disagrees with the germline gene, perhaps due to a read error. V usage is TRBV6-2 or TRBV6-3 and J usage is TRBJ2-7; no firm D call. CDR1 MNHEY and CDR2 SVGEGT come from the germline V gene. The CDR3 has 13 amino acids. The CDR3 bases are TGTACCAGCAGTTACGAGGTACCCTGCGAGCAGTACTTT. Residues: CTSSYEVPCEQYF.